This T cell receptor (beta chain) was obtained from a study of blood T cells in healthy people across ages. Each donor's blood draw was approximately 10 milliliters of peripheral blood. Extraction of total RNA produced a minimum of 5.5 micrograms from each sample. V was clipped by 5 bases and J by 8 bases, with 9 bases between them. The CDR3 has 11 amino acids. Then a second PCR, running about 6 to 12 cycles, was carried out with a sample-barcoded 5' primer and a J-beta primer mix. Through a template-switch adaptor with 12 random nucleotides, each cDNA molecule received a tag. Every sample produced at least 2.5 million CDR3-containing paired-end reads. TCRdb re-derived calls from the 5' RACE reads in MiXCR, one entry per CDR3 protein. The table shows about 640,000 distinct CDR3 sequences, with roughly 31% occurring only once. About this clonotype: This clone may be a read error of a much larger clone one base away.

J is TRBJ2-5 and V is TRBV12-3 or TRBV12-4; D unresolved. The specimen was blood. This clonotype was obtained from an elderly woman in good health. This chain's CDR3 is CASSPDPTQYF. CDR3 DNA sequence: TGTGCCAGCAGTCCTGACCCTACCCAGTACTTC.